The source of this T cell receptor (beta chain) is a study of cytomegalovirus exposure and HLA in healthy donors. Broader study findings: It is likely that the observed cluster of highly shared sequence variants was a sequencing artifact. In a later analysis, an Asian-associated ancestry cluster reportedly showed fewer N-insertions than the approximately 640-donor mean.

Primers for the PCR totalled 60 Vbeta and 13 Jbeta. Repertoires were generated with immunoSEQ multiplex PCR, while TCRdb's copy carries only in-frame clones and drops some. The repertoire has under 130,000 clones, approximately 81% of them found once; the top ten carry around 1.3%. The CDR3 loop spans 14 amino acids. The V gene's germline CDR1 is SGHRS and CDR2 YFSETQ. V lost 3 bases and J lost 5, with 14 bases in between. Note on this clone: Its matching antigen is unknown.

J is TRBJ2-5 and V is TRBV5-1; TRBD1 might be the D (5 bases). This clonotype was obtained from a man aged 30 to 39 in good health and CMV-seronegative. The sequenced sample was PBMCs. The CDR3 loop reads CASSWGLMSETQYF. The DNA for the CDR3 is TGCGCCAGCAGCTGGGGCCTAATGTCGGAGACCCAGTACTTC.